The 14 T cell receptor beta chains below were found in one sample sequenced in a study of beta chain features in type 1 diabetes. The entirety of the isolated RNA underwent reverse transcription, so expressed TCRB transcripts were sequenced. Profiled with immunoSEQ multiplex PCR; TCRdb holds only in-frame clones, not every one. The table lists more than 60,000 clones, 59% of them singletons. Sequencing was done on a sample of Tregs from blood. The origin of the receptors is a woman between 18 and 29 years old in good health.

V is TRBV5-4 and J is TRBJ2-3; no clear D gene. Trimming took 0 bases from V and 4 from J, leaving 9 bases between them. The CDR3 totals 14 residues. Looked up from germline, CDR1 is SGHNT and CDR2 is YYREEE (reference sequence). CDR3 residues: CASSLEASSDTQYF. In nucleotides, the CDR3 is TGTGCCAGCAGCTTGGAGGCTAGTTCAGATACGCAGTATTTT.

This chain joins TRBV7-2 and TRBJ2-2, with TRBD1 identical over 7 bases. After removal of 6 bases from V and 0 bases from J, the junction contained 4 bases not matched to a gene. CDR3 size: 15 residues. Germline V gives CDR1 SGHTA, CDR2 FQGNSA. The CDR3 coding sequence is TGTGCCAGCAGGACCGGGACAGCGAACACCGGGGAGCTGTTTTTT. It is translated as CASRTGTANTGELFF. Full variable domain (outside the CDR3, taken from reference TRBV7-2 and TRBJ2-2): GAGVSQSPSNKVTEKGKDVELRCDPISGHTALYWYRQSLGQGLEFLIYFQGNSAPDKSGLPSDRFSAERTGGSVSTLTIQRTQQEDSAVYLCASRTGTANTGELFFGEGSRLTVL.

The chain carries TRBV28 and TRBJ2-5; 11 bases match TRBD2. TRBJ2-7 explains the end of the DNA better; the J call may be wrong. Germline CDR1 MDHEN, CDR2 SYDVKM. The CDR3 runs 15 residues. This CDR3 is CASSLLASGRNEQYF. The CDR3 bases are TGTGCCAGCAGTTTATTGGCTAGCGGGAGGAACGAGCAGTACTTC.

The chain combines TRBV23-1 with TRBJ2-7; a possible D gene is TRBD2 (6 bases). TRBV23-1 is recorded as an ORF, its role being uncertain. This CDR3 spans 19 amino acids. V was trimmed by 0 bases and J by 0 bases, leaving 21 bases between them. DNA for the CDR3: TGCGCCAGCAGTCAATCGATTGGGGAACCGGGGGTACCCTCCTACGAGCAGTACTTC. Translation: CASSQSIGEPGVPSYEQYF.

The genes are TRBV5-1 and TRBJ2-7; no definite D call. The V gene's germline CDR1 is SGHRS and CDR2 YFSETQ. This CDR3 spans 16 amino acids. The V gene lost 0 bases and the J gene lost 0 bases, with 13 bases spanning the gap. The CDR3 loop reads CASSLVSPDVSYEQYF. CDR3 bases: TGCGCCAGCAGCTTGGTATCACCAGATGTCTCCTACGAGCAGTACTTC.

V gene TRBV7-2 combines with J gene TRBJ2-3, with TRBD2 matching over 8 bases. Germline assignment: CDR1 SGHTA and CDR2 FQGNSA. V was clipped by 1 base and J by 7 bases; unmatched bases: 10. This CDR3 spans 16 amino acids. The CDR3 nucleotides read TGTGCCAGCAGCTTAGATTCGACGAGCGGGGGTAATACGCAGTATTTT. Encoded protein: CASSLDSTSGGNTQYF.

As regards this clone: Given the absence of the conserved phenylalanine or tryptophan at the CDR3 end, a read error is likely. The V call is TRBV11-2, the J call TRBJ1-1; the match to TRBD1 covers 8 bases. After removal of 8 bases from V and 0 bases from J, the junction contained 2 bases not matched to a gene. The CDR3 is 13 residues long. The germline V gene encodes CDR1 SGHAT and CDR2 FQNNGV. The CDR3: CASGTGMNTEAFL. The CDR3 DNA reads as TGTGCCAGCGGGACAGGCATGAACACTGAAGCTTTCCTT.

This chain uses TRBV30 with TRBJ1-5; D is possibly TRBD1 (5 bases). Trimming left V 0 bases short and J 6 bases short, with 9 bases between. This CDR3 has 13 amino acids. The germline CDR1 and CDR2 sequences are GTSNPN and SVGIG (reference sequence). The chain's CDR3 is CAWSVRGGQPQHF. Written as DNA, the CDR3 is TGTGCCTGGAGTGTACGGGGGGGTCAGCCCCAGCATTTT. Combining the CDR3 with reference TRBV30 and TRBJ1-5 gives the whole variable domain SQTIHQWPATLVQPVGSPLSLECTVEGTSNPNLYWYRQAAGRGLQLLFYSVGIGQISSEVPQNLSASRPQDRQFILSSKKLLLSDSGFYLCAWSVRGGQPQHFGDGTRLSIL.

The rearrangement uses TRBV7-9 and TRBJ1-2; 7 bases fit TRBD1. This CDR3 is built from 15 residues. CDR1 and CDR2 (germline): SEHNR, FQNEAQ (reference sequence). V was clipped by 4 bases and J by 4 bases; unmatched bases: 9. CDR3 loop: CASSSSTGDPYGYTF. The CDR3 coding sequence is TGTGCCAGCAGCTCCTCTACAGGGGATCCCTATGGCTACACCTTC.

The J gene is TRBJ1-2, the V gene TRBV9, with TRBD1 as a possible D gene (5 bases). CDR1 is SGDLS and CDR2 is YYNGEE in the germline V gene. V lost 0 bases and J 8 bases, leaving 14 bases between the germline ends. CDR3 size: 14 residues. The CDR3 DNA reads as TGTGCCAGCAGCGTAGGTCGGAAGGAGGGGGGCTACACCTTC. It specifies CASSVGRKEGGYTF. Together with reference TRBV9 and TRBJ1-2, the CDR3 gives the full variable domain: DSGVTQTPKHLITATGQRVTLRCSPRSGDLSVYWYQQSLDQGLQFLIQYYNGEERAKGNILERFSAQQFPDLHSELNLSSLELGDSALYFCASSVGRKEGGYTFGSGTRLTVV.

In its sample, this clone was seen a few times. The J gene is TRBJ1-1, the V gene TRBV29-1, with 8 bases lining up with TRBD1. The CDR3 is 12 amino acids. V was pared by 7 bases and J by 1 base, with 2 bases of the junction left unmatched. CDR1 SQVTM and CDR2 ANQGSEA come from the germline V gene. CDR3 bases: TGCAGCGCCGGGACAGGGAACACTGAAGCTTTCTTT. This translates into CSAGTGNTEAFF.

Turning to this clone: Relative to the germline gene, one junction end is altered; a read error may explain this. Other DNA sequences in the same sample also yield this CDR3. The J gene is TRBJ1-6, the V gene TRBV4-1; D is unresolved. The germline gives CDR1 MGHRA, CDR2 YSYEKL. The CDR3 runs 17 residues. The DNA of the CDR3 is TGCGCCAGCAGCCAAGATGAGGATAGCTCCTATAATTCCCCCCTCCACTTT. It codes for CASSQDEDSSYNSPLHF.

The CDR3: CASNIQSTGNDGYTF. In DNA, the CDR3 is TGTGCCAGCAATATACAGTCTACAGGGAACGATGGCTACACCTTC. The chain combines TRBV2 with TRBJ1-2, with a tentative D call TRBD1 (6 bases). The CDR3 runs to 15 residues. Germline values: CDR1 SNHLY, CDR2 FYNNEI. V lost 7 bases to trimming and J lost 6 bases, with 21 bases between them.

This clone has more than one count but fewer than ten. For the CDR3, the DNA is TGCGCCAGCAGCCCGACAAATCTCCCATACAATGAGCAGTTCTTC. Encoded protein: CASSPTNLPYNEQFF. This chain joins TRBV5-1 and TRBJ2-1; D is unclear. The germline V gene has CDR1 SGHRS and CDR2 YFSETQ. The CDR3 is 15 residues long. V shed 4 bases and J shed 4 bases, with 15 bases lying between them.